This entry features one TCR beta chain sequence. Its cognate antigen is unknown. The data stem from a study of T cells in localized non-small cell lung cancer. Study-wide results and limits: Tumor showed lower T cell clonality than uninvolved adjacent lung, where it was highest. There was an association of higher blood T cell density with longer overall survival.

Using immunoSEQ multiplex PCR, the repertoire was profiled, and TCRdb retains in-frame clones only, with some absent. The data contain 50,000 to 60,000 clones, around three quarters of them singletons. Germline lookup yields CDR1 KGHSH and CDR2 LQKENI. The junction had 8 bases not matched to a gene; V was cut back by 5 bases and J by 1 base. The CDR3 is 16 amino acids. This sequence joins TRBV18 and TRBJ2-1, with TRBD2 identical over 7 bases. The source is a woman aged 40-75 years with stage II lung adenocarcinoma. The sample here was PBMCs, taken before any cancer treatment. The CDR3 region is CASSSQTAGSYNEQFF. The CDR3 bases are TGTGCCAGCTCATCCCAGACAGCGGGGTCCTACAATGAGCAGTTCTTC.